The 28 T cell receptor beta chains listed next were all sequenced from one sample in a study of shared clonotypes between healthy human individuals. The repertoire was sequenced with immunoSEQ multiplex PCR; TCRdb's copy has only in-frame clones and lacks some. The sample contains about 2.3 million clones, approximately 90% of which appear only once. Sequencing input: naive CD4+ T cells from PBMCs. Subset described: CD45RA+ positively selected. These receptors all stem from a young man in good health. Some clones in this sample may be carry-over from other donors' samples.

The J gene is TRBJ2-7, the V gene TRBV6-1; TRBD1 matches 8 bases. With 7 bases clipped from V and 5 bases from J, the junction kept 10 bases outside the gene matches. The CDR3 is 14 residues long. Germline lookup yields CDR1 MNHNS and CDR2 SASEGT. CDR3 nucleotides: TGTGCCAGCACCTCAGGGGGCTTGGGACACGAGCAGTACTTC. Translating it yields CASTSGGLGHEQYF.

The chain is built from TRBV6-5 and TRBJ1-1, with no clear D. The CDR3 consists of 13 residues. Germline assignment: CDR1 MNHEY and CDR2 SVGAGI. The V gene lost 0 bases and the J gene lost 4 bases, with 6 bases spanning the gap. CDR3 bases: TGTGCCAGCAGTTACTCGAGAACCACTGAAGCTTTCTTT. Translating gives CASSYSRTTEAFF.

The chain links TRBV27 to TRBJ1-1, with TRBD1 as a possible D gene (5 bases). The germline V gene encodes CDR1 MNHEY and CDR2 SMNVEV (reference sequence). The CDR3 contains 15 residues. V lost 2 bases and J 2 bases, leaving 12 bases between the germline ends. In DNA form, the CDR3 reads TGTGCCAGCAGTTTACGGCAGGGAAGAAACACTGAAGCTTTCTTT. It yields the protein CASSLRQGRNTEAFF.

V is TRBV29-1 and J is TRBJ2-1, with TRBD2 matching over 11 bases. Germline V gives CDR1 SQVTM, CDR2 ANQGSEA. This CDR3 spans 13 amino acids. Losses at the gene ends were 1 base for V and 13 bases for J; bases not matched to a gene: 6. This chain's CDR3 is CSVEGVTSGTQFF. In DNA, the CDR3 is TGCAGCGTTGAAGGAGTGACTAGCGGGACACAGTTCTTC.

The gene calls are TRBV5-1 and TRBJ2-2, with D unresolved. V gave up 1 base and J gave up 5 bases, with 12 bases separating them. The germline V gene has CDR1 SGHRS and CDR2 YFSETQ. This CDR3 has 15 residues. The CDR3 reads CASSLHSGPTGELFF. CDR3 nucleotides: TGCGCCAGCAGCTTGCATTCCGGGCCTACCGGGGAGCTGTTTTTT.

This clone was found a few times. The chain is built from TRBV5-1 and TRBJ1-2, with TRBD1 identical over 8 bases. The CDR3 length is 15 residues. In germline, CDR1 is SGHRS, CDR2 YFSETQ. V gave up 3 bases and J gave up 6 bases; unmatched junction bases: 10. CDR3 sequence (DNA): TGCGCCAGCAGCTCCGACGGACAGGGCGCGGATGGCTACACCTTC. It is translated as CASSSDGQGADGYTF.

The rearrangement links TRBV18 to TRBJ1-3; D is possibly TRBD1 (6 bases). CDR1 KGHSH and CDR2 LQKENI come from the germline V gene. V lost 4 bases, J lost 4 bases, and 11 bases lay in between. The CDR3 runs to 14 residues. CDR3 protein: CASSLQGNGNTIYF. As DNA, the CDR3 is TGTGCCAGCTCACTTCAGGGGAACGGAAACACCATATATTTT.

The chain combines TRBV29-1 with TRBJ2-3; no reliable D call. V was pared by 1 base and J by 6 bases, with 14 bases between. The V gene's germline CDR1 is SQVTM and CDR2 ANQGSEA. The CDR3 has 14 residues. This CDR3 reads CSVEARGAPDTQYF. The CDR3 DNA follows: TGCAGCGTTGAAGCCCGAGGAGCCCCGGATACGCAGTATTTT.

This chain joins TRBV5-8 and TRBJ2-5; TRBD2 matches at 7 bases. Looked up from germline, CDR1 is SGHTS and CDR2 is YDEGEE. CDR3 size: 16 residues. Trimming took 1 base from V and 1 from J; bases not matched to a gene: 7. CDR3 DNA: TGTGCCAGCAGCTTGTCGGCTAGCGGCCTCCAAGAGACCCAGTACTTC. Protein product: CASSLSASGLQETQYF.

Worth noting for this clone: The sample contains more than one DNA sequence encoding this CDR3. This rearrangement joins TRBV5-1 to TRBJ2-1; 12 nucleotides align to TRBD2. The CDR3 loop spans 15 amino acids. With 3 bases clipped from V and 6 bases from J, the junction kept 4 bases outside the gene matches. Germline V CDR1 and CDR2: SGHRS, YFSETQ. The CDR3 is CASSSLAGGPNEQFF. The CDR3 DNA sequence: TGCGCCAGCAGCTCGCTAGCGGGAGGGCCCAATGAGCAGTTCTTC.

This rearrangement joins TRBV19 to TRBJ1-1; 9 bases map to TRBD1. Germline CDR1 and CDR2: LNHDA and SQIVND (reference sequence). The CDR3 contains 13 residues. After removal of 6 bases from V and 5 bases from J, the junction contained 4 bases not matched to a gene. Here the CDR3 DNA reads TGTGCCAGTAGCCAAGGGACAGGGACTGAAGCTTTCTTT. Its translation: CASSQGTGTEAFF.

V is TRBV30 and J is TRBJ2-3; the D gene is possibly TRBD2 (5 bases). Trimming removed 4 bases from V and 4 bases from J, with 9 bases in between. This CDR3 region has 12 residues. Germline loops: CDR1 GTSNPN, CDR2 SVGIG (reference sequence). CDR3 sequence reads: CAWKGEADTQYF. CDR3 in DNA: TGTGCCTGGAAGGGAGAGGCAGATACGCAGTATTTT.

CDR3 loop: CASSLEAQGLYEQYF. The CDR3 bases are TGTGCCAGCAGCTTGGAGGCCCAGGGGCTCTACGAGCAGTACTTC. The chain uses TRBV5-4 and TRBJ2-7; D may be TRBD1 (6 bases). The germline V and J ends were trimmed by 0 bases and 3 bases, with 13 bases remaining between them. The CDR3 has 15 residues. Germline CDR1 reads SGHNT; CDR2 reads YYREEE (reference sequence). Looking up the rest from reference TRBV5-4 and TRBJ2-7 gives the full variable domain: ETGVTQSPTHLIKTRGQQVTLRCSSQSGHNTVSWYQQALGQGPQFIFQYYREEENGRGNFPPRFSGLQFPNYSSELNVNALELDDSALYLCASSLEAQGLYEQYFGPGTRLTVT.

V usage is TRBV19 and J usage is TRBJ1-5; a weak D match, TRBD1 (5 bases). The CDR3 has 14 amino acids. V was shortened by 5 bases and J by 2 bases, with 10 bases between the two germline ends. CDR1 LNHDA and CDR2 SQIVND come from the germline V gene (reference sequence). Written as DNA, the CDR3 is TGTGCCAGTAGTCCGTGGGACGGCAATCAGCCCCAGCATTTT. This sequence encodes CASSPWDGNQPQHF.

This chain joins TRBV28 and TRBJ2-7; 7 bases match TRBD2. Germline-derived CDR1 and CDR2 are MDHEN and SYDVKM. The CDR3 is 15 amino acids. Trimming at V came to 1 base and at J to 0 bases, leaving 3 bases not matched to a gene. The DNA for the CDR3 is TGTGCCAGCAGTTTATTGCCGGGAGGCTCCTACGAGCAGTACTTC. Protein sequence: CASSLLPGGSYEQYF.

On this clone: The sample carries other DNA sequences with the same CDR3. The chain employs TRBV19 and TRBJ2-1; no reliable D call. CDR1 is LNHDA and CDR2 is SQIVND in the germline V gene (reference sequence). The V gene lost 1 base and the J gene lost 0 bases, with 7 bases spanning the gap. This CDR3 is 15 amino acids long. The CDR3 bases are TGTGCCAGTAGTATAGGCACGGGCTCCTACAATGAGCAGTTCTTC. It yields the protein CASSIGTGSYNEQFF.

V usage is TRBV28 and J usage is TRBJ2-1; possibly TRBD1 for D (6 bases). The germline gives CDR1 MDHEN, CDR2 SYDVKM. This CDR3 has 12 amino acids. Trimming left V 2 bases short and J 14 bases short, with 13 bases between. CDR3 in amino acids: CASSLVGQGKFF. As DNA, the CDR3 is TGTGCCAGCAGTTTAGTCGGGCAGGGGAAGTTCTTC.

V usage is TRBV30 and J usage is TRBJ2-5, with D hard to call. Germline V gene data show CDR1 as GTSNPN and CDR2 as SVGIG (reference sequence). The CDR3 sequence is 13 residues long. Trimming took off 0 bases at V and 5 bases at J, with 10 bases between the two ends. In nucleotides, the CDR3 is TGTGCCTGGAGTGTGAAGGTTGTTGAGACCCAGTACTTC. Protein product: CAWSVKVVETQYF.

The chain joins TRBV4-1 to TRBJ2-5, with D maybe TRBD2 (5 bases). The CDR3 extends over 17 amino acids. Trimming cost V 3 bases and J 4 bases, with 21 bases left between them. CDR1 is MGHRA, CDR2 YSYEKL, per germline. The CDR3 reads CASSQGLSPGKGETQYF. Written as DNA, the CDR3 is TGCGCCAGCAGCCAGGGTCTGAGTCCGGGAAAGGGAGAGACCCAGTACTTC.

The gene calls are TRBV1 and TRBJ2-1. TRBV1 is classified as a pseudogene. The CDR3 spans 14 residues. Written as DNA, the CDR3 is TGCACCAGCAGCCCGGGCAGCTCCTACAATGAGCAGTTCTTC. Its translation is CTSSPGSSYNEQFF.

The chain is built from TRBV28 and TRBJ2-7; D remains unclear. Germline CDR1 MDHEN, CDR2 SYDVKM. The CDR3 is made up of 12 amino acids. Trimming shortened V by 5 bases and J by 3 bases, and 8 bases separated the two germline ends. The CDR3 region has the DNA TGTGCCAGCAGTGCACAGTTCTACGAGCAGTACTTC. Translated: CASSAQFYEQYF.

This chain uses TRBV5-6 with TRBJ1-5, with 8 bases aligning to TRBD1. The trim removed 0 bases at V and 1 base at J, leaving 3 bases unmatched. The CDR3 is 16 amino acids. Per germline, CDR1 SGHDT and CDR2 YYEEEE. The CDR3 DNA reads as TGTGCCAGCAGCTTGGGACAGGGGCTAAGCAATCAGCCCCAGCATTTT. Amino acids: CASSLGQGLSNQPQHF.

The chain carries TRBV11-2 and TRBJ2-2; TRBD2 agrees at 12 bases. Germline CDR1 reads SGHAT; CDR2 reads FQNNGV. The ends lost 8 bases at V and 6 bases at J; junction bases unmatched: 10. This CDR3 is 16 amino acids long. In DNA, the CDR3 is TGTGCCAGCCGAGGACTAGCGGGATATAGTGCCGGGGAGCTGTTTTTT. It yields the protein CASRGLAGYSAGELFF.

Details on this clone: This CDR3 is also generated by other DNA sequences in the sample. The genes are TRBV5-4 and TRBJ1-5, with D hard to call. The germline V gene encodes CDR1 SGHNT and CDR2 YYREEE (reference sequence). The CDR3 consists of 14 residues. V lost 0 bases and J 2 bases, leaving 6 bases between the germline ends. The CDR3 sequence: CASSLAGGNQPQHF. CDR3 DNA sequence: TGTGCCAGCAGCTTGGCCGGGGGCAATCAGCCCCAGCATTTT.

The V and J genes are TRBV19 and TRBJ2-1, with no clear D. CDR3 length: 14 amino acids. Germline CDR1 is LNHDA and CDR2 is SQIVND (reference sequence). Trimming took off 6 bases at V and 0 bases at J, with 9 bases between the two ends. CDR3 sequence reads: CASRIRSSYNEQFF. CDR3 nucleotide sequence: TGTGCCAGTAGGATCAGGAGCTCCTACAATGAGCAGTTCTTC.

The chain uses TRBV5-4 and TRBJ1-1; tentative D call: TRBD1 (5 bases). The germline V gene encodes CDR1 SGHNT and CDR2 YYREEE (reference sequence). The CDR3 runs 14 residues. V lost 5 bases to trimming and J lost 4 bases, with 15 bases between them. In nucleotides, the CDR3 is TGTGCCAGCAGTGGGGGTACCCCAGGCACTGAAGCTTTCTTT. Translating gives CASSGGTPGTEAFF.

This sequence joins TRBV25-1 and TRBJ2-5, with 8 bases matching TRBD1. There are 15 residues in the CDR3. With 4 bases clipped from V and 5 bases from J, the junction kept 9 bases outside the gene matches. Per germline, CDR1 MGHDK and CDR2 SYGVNS. The CDR3 is CASSATGVGLETQYF. CDR3 DNA sequence: TGTGCCAGCAGTGCGACAGGGGTGGGATTGGAGACCCAGTACTTC.

The chain has TRBV18 and TRBJ2-7; the D is unclear. Germline V gene sequence: CDR1 KGHSH, CDR2 LQKENI. Trimming cost V 1 base and J 0 bases, with 7 bases left between them. This CDR3 spans 14 amino acids. CDR3 protein: CASSPQPSSYEQYF. The CDR3 DNA reads as TGTGCCAGCTCACCACAACCTAGCTCCTACGAGCAGTACTTC.